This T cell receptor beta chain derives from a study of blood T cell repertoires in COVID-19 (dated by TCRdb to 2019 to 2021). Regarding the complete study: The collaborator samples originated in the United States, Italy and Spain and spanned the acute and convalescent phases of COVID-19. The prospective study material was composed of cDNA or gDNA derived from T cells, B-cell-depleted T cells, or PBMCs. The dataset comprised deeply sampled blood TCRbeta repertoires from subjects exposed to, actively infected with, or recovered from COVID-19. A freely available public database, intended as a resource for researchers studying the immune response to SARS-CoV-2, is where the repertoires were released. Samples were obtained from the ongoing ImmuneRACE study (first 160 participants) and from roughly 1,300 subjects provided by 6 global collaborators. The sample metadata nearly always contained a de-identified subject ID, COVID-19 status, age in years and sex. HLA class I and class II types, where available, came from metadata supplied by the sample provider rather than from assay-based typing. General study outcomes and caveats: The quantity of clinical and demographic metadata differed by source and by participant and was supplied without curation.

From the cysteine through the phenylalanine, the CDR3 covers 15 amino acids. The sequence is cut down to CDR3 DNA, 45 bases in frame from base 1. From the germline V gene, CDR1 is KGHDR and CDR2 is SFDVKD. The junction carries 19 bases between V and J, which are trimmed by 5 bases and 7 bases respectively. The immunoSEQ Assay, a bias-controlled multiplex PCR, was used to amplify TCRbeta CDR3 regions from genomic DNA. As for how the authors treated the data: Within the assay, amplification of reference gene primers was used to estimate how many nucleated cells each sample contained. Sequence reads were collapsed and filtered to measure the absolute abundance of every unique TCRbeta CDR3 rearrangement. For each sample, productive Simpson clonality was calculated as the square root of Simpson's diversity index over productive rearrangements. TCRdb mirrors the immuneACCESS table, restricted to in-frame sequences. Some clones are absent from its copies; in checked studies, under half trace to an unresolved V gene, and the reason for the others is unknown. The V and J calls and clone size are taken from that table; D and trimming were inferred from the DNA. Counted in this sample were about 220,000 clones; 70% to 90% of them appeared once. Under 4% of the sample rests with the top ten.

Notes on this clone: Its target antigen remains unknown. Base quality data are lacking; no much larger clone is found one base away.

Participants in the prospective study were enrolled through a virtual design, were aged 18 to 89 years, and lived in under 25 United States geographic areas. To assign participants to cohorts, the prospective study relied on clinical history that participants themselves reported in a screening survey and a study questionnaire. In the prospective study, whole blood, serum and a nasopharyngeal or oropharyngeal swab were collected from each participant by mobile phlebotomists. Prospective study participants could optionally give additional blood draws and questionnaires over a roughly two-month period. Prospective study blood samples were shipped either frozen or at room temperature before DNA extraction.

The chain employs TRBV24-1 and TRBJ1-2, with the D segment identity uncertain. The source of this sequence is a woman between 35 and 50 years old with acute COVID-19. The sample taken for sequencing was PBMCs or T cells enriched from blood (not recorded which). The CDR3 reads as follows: CATSVGLGAESGYTF. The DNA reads TGTGCCACCAGTGTAGGCCTCGGCGCGGAAAGTGGCTACACCTTC.